This entry lists 13 T cell receptor beta chains sequenced from one sample in a study of Ad26.COV2.S vaccination and SARS-CoV-2 variants. Treatment indicated: 15 to 20 received Ad26.COV2.S at low or high dose, single or two shots; roughly five received placebo; per-sample allocation not given. Specimen acquisition occurred on day 63 following the initial vaccine or placebo injection. The repertoire was sequenced with immunoSEQ multiplex PCR; TCRdb's copy has only in-frame clones and lacks some. The table records hundreds of thousands of clones, more than 80% of them present only once. The material sequenced was peripheral blood, taken in a trial of Ad26.COV2.S vaccine versus placebo. These receptors came from a person between 18 and 60 years old who received the Ad26.COV2.S COVID-19 vaccine or a placebo.

The chain links TRBV6-5 to TRBJ1-2, with D unclear. V was pared by 5 bases and J by 4 bases, with 11 bases between. The germline gives CDR1 MNHEY, CDR2 SVGAGI. The CDR3 has 13 amino acids. The CDR3 here is CASSPREGYGYTF. The CDR3 region has the DNA TGTGCCAGCAGTCCTCGGGAGGGCTATGGCTACACCTTC.

The genes are TRBV7-6 and TRBJ1-1; D may be TRBD1 (6 bases). Germline V gene lookup returns CDR1 SGHVS and CDR2 FNYEAQ. This CDR3 spans 15 amino acids. V lost 0 bases and J lost 7, with 15 bases in between. The chain's CDR3 is CASSLAVRQAGEAFF. CDR3 coding DNA: TGTGCCAGCAGCTTAGCGGTCCGACAGGCCGGTGAAGCTTTCTTT.

About this clone: The same CDR3 arises from other DNA sequences in this sample as well. The chain couples TRBV19 to TRBJ1-5, with D maybe TRBD1 (6 bases). The CDR3 consists of 15 residues. The V end was cut by 2 bases, the J end by 4 bases, with 12 bases between. Per the germline V gene, CDR1 is LNHDA and CDR2 is SQIVND (reference sequence). The CDR3 nucleotides are TGTGCCAGTAGTATATTACAGGGAAGTAATCAGCCCCAGCATTTT. Protein sequence: CASSILQGSNQPQHF.

The chain uses TRBV4-2 and TRBJ1-4; D possibly corresponds to TRBD1 (6 bases). Trimming took off 3 bases at V and 6 bases at J, with 17 bases between the two ends. The CDR3 has 16 residues. CDR1 and CDR2 from the germline V gene are LGHNA and YNFKEQ. CDR3 residues: CASSQDQGGVHEKLFF. The CDR3 nucleotides read TGTGCCAGCAGCCAGGACCAAGGGGGAGTGCATGAAAAACTGTTTTTT.

The V and J genes are TRBV18 and TRBJ1-1; tentative D call: TRBD1 (6 bases). The CDR3 is 17 amino acids. Trimming left V 1 base short and J 0 bases short, with 15 bases between. Looked up from germline, CDR1 is KGHSH and CDR2 is LQKENI. The CDR3 is CASSPQTGGGMNTEAFF. The CDR3 DNA is TGTGCCAGCTCACCACAGACAGGAGGGGGGATGAACACTGAAGCTTTCTTT.

The gene calls are TRBV11-2 and TRBJ2-7; no clear D gene. Trimming removed 1 base at V and 3 bases at J, with 7 bases between. The CDR3 spans 13 residues. CDR1 and CDR2 (germline): SGHAT, FQNNGV. CDR3 amino acids: CASSLARNYEQYF. DNA of the CDR3: TGTGCCAGCAGCTTAGCCCGAAACTACGAGCAGTACTTC.

This rearrangement joins TRBV4-1 to TRBJ1-1; no reliable D call. CDR3 length: 14 residues. Deletions cut 0 bases from V and 9 bases from J, with 14 bases between. Germline-derived CDR1 and CDR2 are MGHRA and YSYEKL. The CDR3 is CASSQEPPGVKAFF. As DNA, the CDR3 is TGCGCCAGCAGCCAAGAGCCCCCGGGAGTTAAAGCTTTCTTT.

The CDR3 protein is CASSFRTGATPYEQYF. The CDR3 DNA follows: TGTGCCAGCAGTTTTAGGACAGGGGCTACCCCCTACGAGCAGTACTTC. V is TRBV27 and J is TRBJ2-7; 9 nucleotides align to TRBD1. V was clipped by 3 bases and J by 2 bases; unmatched bases: 8. In germline, CDR1 is MNHEY, CDR2 SMNVEV (reference sequence). The CDR3 has 16 amino acids.

The chain is built from TRBV4-2 and TRBJ2-7, with 10 nucleotides matching TRBD2. Germline trimming cut 1 base from V and 0 bases from J; bases unmatched to any gene: 6. Germline CDR1 LGHNA, CDR2 YNFKEQ. The CDR3 length is 17 residues. CDR3 DNA: TGTGCCAGCAGCCAAGGGACTAGCGGATCAAGCTCCTACGAGCAGTACTTC. Translating gives CASSQGTSGSSSYEQYF.

The chain joins TRBV7-9 to TRBJ1-5, with 9 bases fitting TRBD1. The trim removed 5 bases at V and 7 bases at J, leaving 6 bases unmatched. CDR1 and CDR2 from the germline V gene are SEHNR and FQNEAQ (reference sequence). The CDR3 consists of 14 residues. DNA of the CDR3: TGTGCCAGCAGCCCACAGGGGGCAGAACAGCCCCAGCATTTT. This encodes CASSPQGAEQPQHF. Looking up the rest from reference TRBV7-9 and TRBJ1-5 gives the full variable domain: DTGVSQNPRHKITKRGQNVTFRCDPISEHNRLYWYRQTLGQGPEFLTYFQNEAQLEKSRLLSDRFSAERPKGSFSTLEIQRTEQGDSAMYLCASSPQGAEQPQHFGDGTRLSIL.

The chain recombines TRBV10-3 with TRBJ2-1; 7 bases align to TRBD2. The CDR3 runs to 12 residues. After removal of 5 bases from V and 6 bases from J, the junction contained 1 base not matched to a gene. The germline V gene encodes CDR1 ENHRY and CDR2 SYGVKD. CDR3 bases: TGTGCCATCAGTAGACTAGCCAATGAGCAGTTCTTC. Protein sequence: CAISRLANEQFF.

The rearrangement uses TRBV6-1 and TRBJ2-1, with 8 bases aligning to TRBD1. The V segment lost 3 bases and the J segment 3 bases; nucleotides outside the gene matches: 4. The germline V gene has CDR1 MNHNS and CDR2 SASEGT. There are 15 residues in the CDR3. Here the CDR3 reads CASSDTGGIYNEQFF. The CDR3 DNA reads as TGTGCCAGCAGTGATACAGGGGGAATCTACAATGAGCAGTTCTTC.

This chain uses TRBV12-3 or TRBV12-4 with TRBJ2-1; D may be TRBD1 (5 bases). This CDR3 is 12 amino acids long. The V end was cut by 4 bases, the J end by 15 bases, with 16 bases between. The CDR3 DNA is TGTGCCAGCAGTTCCATCAGGGCACCCTGGTTCTTC. Amino acids: CASSSIRAPWFF.